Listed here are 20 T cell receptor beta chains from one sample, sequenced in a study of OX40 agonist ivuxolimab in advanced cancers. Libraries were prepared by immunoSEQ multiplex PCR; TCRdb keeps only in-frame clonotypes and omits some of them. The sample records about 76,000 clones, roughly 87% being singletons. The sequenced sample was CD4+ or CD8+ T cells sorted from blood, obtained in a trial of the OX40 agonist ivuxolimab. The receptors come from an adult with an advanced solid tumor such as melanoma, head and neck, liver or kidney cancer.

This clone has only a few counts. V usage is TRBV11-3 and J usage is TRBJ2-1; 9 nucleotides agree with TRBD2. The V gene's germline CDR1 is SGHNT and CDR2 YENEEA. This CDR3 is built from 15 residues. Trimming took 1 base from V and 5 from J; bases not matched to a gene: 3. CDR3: CASSLAAGGNNEQFF. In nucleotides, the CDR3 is TGTGCCAGCAGCTTAGCAGCGGGGGGAAACAATGAGCAGTTCTTC.

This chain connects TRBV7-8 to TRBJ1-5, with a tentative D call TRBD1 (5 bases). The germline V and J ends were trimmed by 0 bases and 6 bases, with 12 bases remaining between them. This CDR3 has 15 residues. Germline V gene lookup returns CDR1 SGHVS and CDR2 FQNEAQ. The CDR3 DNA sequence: TGTGCCAGCAGCTTAGCCCTCATCGGGGCTCAGCCCCAGCATTTT. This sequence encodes CASSLALIGAQPQHF.

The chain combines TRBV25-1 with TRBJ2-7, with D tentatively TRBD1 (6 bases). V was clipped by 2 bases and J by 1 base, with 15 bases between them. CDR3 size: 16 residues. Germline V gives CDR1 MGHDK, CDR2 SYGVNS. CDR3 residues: CASSEGTGTSSYEQYF. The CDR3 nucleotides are TGTGCCAGCAGTGAAGGTACCGGGACAAGTTCCTACGAGCAGTACTTC.

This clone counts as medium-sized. CDR3 bases: TGTGCCAGCAGTTCGCTCGGGATCCGGGACTATGGCTACACCTTC. Protein: CASSSLGIRDYGYTF. The chain couples TRBV6-6 to TRBJ1-2; D is uncertain. Germline lookup yields CDR1 MNHNY and CDR2 SVGAGI (reference sequence). The CDR3 runs to 15 residues. Trimming cost V 4 bases and J 3 bases, with 15 bases left between them.

In DNA, the CDR3 is TGTGCCAGCAGGAGGGGGGGTGAGCAGCCCCAGCATTTT. Translating gives CASRRGGEQPQHF. The chain carries TRBV6-6 and TRBJ1-5, with D perhaps matching TRBD1 (6 bases). V was trimmed by 6 bases and J by 7 bases, leaving 13 bases between them. This CDR3 comprises 13 residues. CDR1 and CDR2 from the germline V gene are MNHNY and SVGAGI (reference sequence).

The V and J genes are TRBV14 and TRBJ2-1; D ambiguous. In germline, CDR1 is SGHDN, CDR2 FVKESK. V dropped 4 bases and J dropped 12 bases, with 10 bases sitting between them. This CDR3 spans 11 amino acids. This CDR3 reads CASSPIRGQFF. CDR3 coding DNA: TGTGCCAGCAGCCCCATCCGCGGGCAGTTCTTC.

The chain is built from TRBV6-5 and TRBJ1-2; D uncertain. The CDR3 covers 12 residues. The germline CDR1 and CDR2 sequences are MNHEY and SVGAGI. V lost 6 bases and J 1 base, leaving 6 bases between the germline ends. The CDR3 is CASRVDNYGYTF. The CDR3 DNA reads TGTGCCAGCAGGGTGGATAACTATGGCTACACCTTC.

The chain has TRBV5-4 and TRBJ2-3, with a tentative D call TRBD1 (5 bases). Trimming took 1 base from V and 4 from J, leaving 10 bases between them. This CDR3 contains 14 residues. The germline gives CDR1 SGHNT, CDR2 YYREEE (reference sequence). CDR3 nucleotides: TGTGCCAGCAGCTTGTACCAGGGCTCAGATACGCAGTATTTT. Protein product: CASSLYQGSDTQYF.

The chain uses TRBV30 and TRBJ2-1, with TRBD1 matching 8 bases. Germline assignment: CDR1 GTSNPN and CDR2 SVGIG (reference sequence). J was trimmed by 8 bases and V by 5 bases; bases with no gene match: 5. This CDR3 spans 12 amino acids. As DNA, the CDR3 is TGTGCCTGGCTCAGGGGGCGCGATGAGCAGTTCTTC. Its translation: CAWLRGRDEQFF.

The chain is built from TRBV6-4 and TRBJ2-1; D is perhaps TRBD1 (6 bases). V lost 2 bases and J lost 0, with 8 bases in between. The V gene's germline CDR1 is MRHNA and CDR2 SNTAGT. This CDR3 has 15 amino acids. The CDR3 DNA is TGTGCCAGCAGTGACGGACAGAGCTCCTACAATGAGCAGTTCTTC. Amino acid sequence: CASSDGQSSYNEQFF.

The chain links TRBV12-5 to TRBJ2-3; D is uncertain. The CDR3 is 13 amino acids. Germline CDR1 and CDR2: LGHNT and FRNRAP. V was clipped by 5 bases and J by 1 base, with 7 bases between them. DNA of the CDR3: TGTGCTAGTGGTCCTATTGGCACAGATACGCAGTATTTT. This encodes CASGPIGTDTQYF.

The CDR3 region has the DNA TGTGCCAGCAGGAGATCTGGCTTGGTCTATGGCTACACCTTC. Its protein is CASRRSGLVYGYTF. The chain has TRBV2 and TRBJ1-2; D not certain. V lost 6 bases to trimming and J lost 4 bases, with 15 bases between them. The CDR3 totals 14 residues. Germline CDR1 reads SNHLY; CDR2 reads FYNNEI.

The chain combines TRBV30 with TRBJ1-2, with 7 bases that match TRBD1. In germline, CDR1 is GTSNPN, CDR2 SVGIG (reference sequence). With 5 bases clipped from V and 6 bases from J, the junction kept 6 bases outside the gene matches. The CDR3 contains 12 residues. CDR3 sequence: CAWGRTGHGYTF. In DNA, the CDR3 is TGTGCCTGGGGGAGGACAGGACATGGCTACACCTTC.

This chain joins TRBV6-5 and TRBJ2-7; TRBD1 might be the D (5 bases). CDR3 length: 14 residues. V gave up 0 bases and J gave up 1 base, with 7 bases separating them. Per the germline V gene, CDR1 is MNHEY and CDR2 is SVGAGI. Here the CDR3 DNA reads TGTGCCAGCAGTTACTCGCAGGGTTCCTACGAGCAGTACTTC. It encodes CASSYSQGSYEQYF.

The CDR3 region is CASSLRDSSNQPQHF. CDR3 coding DNA: TGTGCCAGCAGCCTCAGGGATAGTAGCAATCAGCCCCAGCATTTT. This chain links TRBV7-2 with TRBJ1-5; D possibly corresponds to TRBD1 (5 bases). Deletions cut 5 bases from V and 0 bases from J, with 11 bases between. The CDR3 length is 15 residues. CDR1 is SGHTA, CDR2 FQGNSA, per germline. The full variable domain, its missing parts supplied by reference TRBV7-2 and TRBJ1-5, is GAGVSQSPSNKVTEKGKDVELRCDPISGHTALYWYRQSLGQGLEFLIYFQGNSAPDKSGLPSDRFSAERTGGSVSTLTIQRTQQEDSAVYLCASSLRDSSNQPQHFGDGTRLSIL.

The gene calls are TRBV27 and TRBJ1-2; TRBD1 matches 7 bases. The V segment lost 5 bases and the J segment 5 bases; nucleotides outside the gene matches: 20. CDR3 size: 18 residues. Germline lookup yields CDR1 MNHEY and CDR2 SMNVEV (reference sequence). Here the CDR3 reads CASSPGTVRRRGLYGYTF. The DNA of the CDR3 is TGTGCCAGCAGTCCCGGGACAGTCCGACGTCGTGGACTTTATGGCTACACCTTC.

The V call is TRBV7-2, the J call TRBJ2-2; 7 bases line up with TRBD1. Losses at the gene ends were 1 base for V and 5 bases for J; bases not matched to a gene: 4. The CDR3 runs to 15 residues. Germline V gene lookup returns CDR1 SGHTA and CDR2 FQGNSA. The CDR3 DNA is TGTGCCAGCAGCTTAGGACAGGGTAGAACCGGGGAGCTGTTTTTT. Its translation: CASSLGQGRTGELFF. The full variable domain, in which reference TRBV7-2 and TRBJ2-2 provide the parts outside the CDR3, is GAGVSQSPSNKVTEKGKDVELRCDPISGHTALYWYRQSLGQGLEFLIYFQGNSAPDKSGLPSDRFSAERTGGSVSTLTIQRTQQEDSAVYLCASSLGQGRTGELFFGEGSRLTVL.

The CDR3 region has the DNA TGTGCTAGTGGCCCAAGAGGGGTTGAGAACACTGAAGCTTTCTTT. It translates to CASGPRGVENTEAFF. The J gene is TRBJ1-1, the V gene TRBV12-5, with a possible D match to TRBD1 (5 bases). The CDR3 totals 15 residues. The V and J ends lost 6 bases and 1 base respectively, with 15 bases between them. Germline V gene sequence: CDR1 LGHNT, CDR2 FRNRAP.

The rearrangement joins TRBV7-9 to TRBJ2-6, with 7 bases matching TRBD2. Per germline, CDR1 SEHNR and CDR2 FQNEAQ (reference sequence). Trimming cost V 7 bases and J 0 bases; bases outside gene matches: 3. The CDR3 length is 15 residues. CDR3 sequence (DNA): TGTGCCAGCAAGGGCGGGAGCTCTGGGGCCAACGTCCTGACTTTC. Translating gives CASKGGSSGANVLTF.

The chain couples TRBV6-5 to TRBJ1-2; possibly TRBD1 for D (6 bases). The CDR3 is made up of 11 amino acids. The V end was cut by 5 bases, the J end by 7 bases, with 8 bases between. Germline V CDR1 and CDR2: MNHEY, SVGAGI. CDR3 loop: CASSGGFGYTF. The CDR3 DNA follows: TGTGCCAGCAGTGGGGGCTTTGGCTACACCTTC.